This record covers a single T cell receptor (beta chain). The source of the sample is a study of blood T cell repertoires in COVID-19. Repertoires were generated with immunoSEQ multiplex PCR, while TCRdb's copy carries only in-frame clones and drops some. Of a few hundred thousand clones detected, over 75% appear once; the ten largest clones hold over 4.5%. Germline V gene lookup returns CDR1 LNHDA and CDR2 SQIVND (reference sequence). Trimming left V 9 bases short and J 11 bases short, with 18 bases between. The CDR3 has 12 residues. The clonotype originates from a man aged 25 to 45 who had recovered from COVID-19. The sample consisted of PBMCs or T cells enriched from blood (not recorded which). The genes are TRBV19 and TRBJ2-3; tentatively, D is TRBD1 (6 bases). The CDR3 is CASANHGQRQYF. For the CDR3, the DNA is TGTGCCAGCGCCAATCACGGACAGAGGCAGTATTTT.